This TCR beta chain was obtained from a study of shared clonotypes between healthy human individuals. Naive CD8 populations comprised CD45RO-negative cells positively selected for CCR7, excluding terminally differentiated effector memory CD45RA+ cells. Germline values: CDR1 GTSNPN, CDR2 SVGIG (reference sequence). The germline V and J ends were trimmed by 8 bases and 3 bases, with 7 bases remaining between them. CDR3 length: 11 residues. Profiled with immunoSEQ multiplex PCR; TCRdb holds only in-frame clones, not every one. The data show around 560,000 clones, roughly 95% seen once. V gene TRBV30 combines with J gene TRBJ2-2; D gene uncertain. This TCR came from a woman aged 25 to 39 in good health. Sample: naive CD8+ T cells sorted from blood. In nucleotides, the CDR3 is TGTGCCCGCGAAGACACCGGGGAGCTGTTTTTT. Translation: CAREDTGELFF.